This T cell receptor beta chain was identified in a study of control samples from healthy donors and cancer patients. Clones were read by immunoSEQ multiplex PCR, and TCRdb kept only the in-frame ones, dropping some. The sample includes about 170,000 clones, 70% to 90% of them seen just once. Trimming removed 4 bases from V and 4 bases from J, with 13 bases in between. In germline, CDR1 is WSHSY, CDR2 SAAADI. This CDR3 contains 14 residues. Sequencing was done on a sample of blood. The chain couples TRBV10-2 to TRBJ1-1, with D possibly TRBD1 on 6 matching bases. The sequence was obtained from a man aged 30 to 45 in good health. CDR3 nucleotide sequence: TGCGCCAGCAGTGGTCAGGGGTTCGGCACTGAAGCTTTCTTT. Its translation is CASSGQGFGTEAFF.